These 13 T cell receptor beta chains originate from one sample sequenced in a study of blood T cell repertoires in COVID-19. Sequenced by immunoSEQ multiplex PCR; TCRdb stores in-frame clones only, minus some. The sample yields a few hundred thousand clones, roughly 88% seen once. Material for sequencing was peripheral blood. These receptors all stem from a woman aged 40 to 55 who had recovered from COVID-19.

This clone was found a few times. This chain connects TRBV7-2 to TRBJ1-5; D gene uncertain. Germline lookup yields CDR1 SGHTA and CDR2 FQGNSA. There are 13 residues in the CDR3. The V gene lost 1 base and the J gene lost 6 bases, with 7 bases spanning the gap. This CDR3 reads CASSLGSGQPQHF. The CDR3 nucleotides are TGTGCCAGCAGCTTAGGGAGCGGTCAGCCCCAGCATTTT.

This chain joins TRBV3-1 (or the pseudogene TRBV3-2) and TRBJ1-1; tentative D call: TRBD1 (5 bases). Per the germline V gene, CDR1 is LGHDT and CDR2 is YNNKEL (reference sequence). This CDR3 spans 16 amino acids. V dropped 4 bases and J dropped 0 bases, with 15 bases sitting between them. DNA of the CDR3: TGTGCCAGCAGCCCCCCCGGGGGGGGGATGAACACTGAAGCTTTCTTT. Translating gives CASSPPGGGMNTEAFF.

The DNA for the CDR3 is TGTGCCAGCAGCCCTGGGACAGGGAATCCCTACGAGCAGTACTTC. Translating gives CASSPGTGNPYEQYF. The V and J genes are TRBV3-1 (or the pseudogene TRBV3-2) and TRBJ2-7; 9 bases line up with TRBD1. The CDR3 covers 15 residues. Germline V gene sequence: CDR1 LGHDT, CDR2 YNNKEL (reference sequence). The V and J ends lost 4 bases and 2 bases, in that order; junction bases with no gene match: 6.

This clone was counted a single time. The V gene is TRBV19, the J gene TRBJ1-4, with TRBD1 matching over 10 bases. Germline CDR1 and CDR2: LNHDA and SQIVND (reference sequence). This CDR3 region has 19 residues. Unmatched junction bases numbered 14, after V lost 7 bases and J lost 0 bases. The CDR3 nucleotides read TGTGCCAGTACCAAAGACAGGGGGCGAACAGGCGCAACTAATGAAAAACTGTTTTTT. Translation gives CASTKDRGRTGATNEKLFF.

The rearrangement links TRBV5-8 to TRBJ2-1, with D unresolved. Germline V lookup: CDR1 SGHTS, CDR2 YDEGEE. The germline V and J ends were trimmed by 0 bases and 9 bases, with 13 bases remaining between them. This CDR3 region has 14 residues. The CDR3 bases are TGTGCCAGCAGCTTGGCCGCGGTAGCCGCTGAGCAGTTCTTC. This translates into CASSLAAVAAEQFF. The variable domain in full, with the rest retrieved from reference TRBV5-8 and TRBJ2-1, is EAGVTQSPTHLIKTRGQQATLRCSPISGHTSVYWYQQALGLGLQFLLWYDEGEERNRGNFPPRFSGRQFPNYSSELNVNALELEDSALYLCASSLAAVAAEQFFGPGTRLTVL.

The chain has TRBV7-9 and TRBJ2-1; 9 bases match TRBD1. The CDR3 runs 16 residues. V shed 5 bases and J 5 bases; nucleotides not matched to a gene: 10. Germline CDR1 and CDR2: SEHNR and FQNEAQ (reference sequence). The CDR3 reads CASSRLGDRANNEQFF. CDR3 DNA: TGTGCCAGCAGCCGCCTCGGGGACAGGGCCAACAATGAGCAGTTCTTC.

This clone was detected once. The chain carries TRBV6-5 and TRBJ2-2, with TRBD1 matching over 7 bases. The V gene's germline CDR1 is MNHEY and CDR2 SVGAGI. The CDR3 totals 14 residues. The V gene end was trimmed by 7 bases and the J gene end by 4 bases; junction bases not matched to a gene: 6. The CDR3: CASKGQLGTGELFF. As DNA, the CDR3 is TGTGCCAGCAAGGGACAGTTGGGCACCGGGGAGCTGTTTTTT.

This clone was detected only once. The V and J genes are TRBV7-8 and TRBJ1-2; 7 bases line up with TRBD1. CDR1 SGHVS and CDR2 FQNEAQ come from the germline V gene. Unmatched junction bases numbered 9, after V lost 6 bases and J lost 5 bases. The CDR3 contains 14 residues. The CDR3 is CASRPTGTDYGYTF. In DNA, the CDR3 is TGTGCCAGCAGACCCACCGGGACAGATTATGGCTACACCTTC.

This clone came up a few times. CDR3 bases: TGTGCCAGCAGCTTAGCCTATGATTCGGAGACCCAGTACTTC. The encoded protein is CASSLAYDSETQYF. The chain joins TRBV7-8 to TRBJ2-5; D is ambiguous. Trimming removed 0 bases from V and 5 bases from J, with 10 bases in between. The germline CDR1 and CDR2 sequences are SGHVS and FQNEAQ. The CDR3 contains 14 residues.

The rearrangement links TRBV6-6 to TRBJ1-5; 9 nucleotides align to TRBD1. The ends lost 5 bases at V and 5 bases at J; junction bases unmatched: 13. Germline V gene sequence: CDR1 MNHNY, CDR2 SVGAGI (reference sequence). CDR3 size: 17 residues. CDR3 residues: CASSRPPGQGAYQPQHF. The CDR3 DNA sequence: TGTGCCAGCAGTCGACCCCCGGGACAGGGAGCCTATCAGCCCCAGCATTTT.

CDR3 sequence: CAICKGTGGTEAFF. CDR3 nucleotide sequence: TGTGCCATCTGTAAAGGGACAGGGGGCACTGAAGCTTTCTTT. The chain joins TRBV10-3 to TRBJ1-1; 11 bases match TRBD1. This CDR3 comprises 14 residues. Germline V gives CDR1 ENHRY, CDR2 SYGVKD. The V gene end was trimmed by 8 bases and the J gene end by 4 bases; junction bases not matched to a gene: 6.

The V call is TRBV18, the J call TRBJ1-1, with a weak D call TRBD1 (5 bases). Trimming removed 6 bases at V and 1 base at J, with 9 bases between. Germline lookup yields CDR1 KGHSH and CDR2 LQKENI. The CDR3 consists of 13 residues. This chain's CDR3 is CASSRVENTEAFF. CDR3 DNA sequence: TGTGCCAGCTCCAGGGTAGAGAACACTGAAGCTTTCTTT. Based on the CDR3 plus reference TRBV18 and TRBJ1-1, the full variable domain is NAGVMQNPRHLVRRRGQEARLRCSPMKGHSHVYWYRQLPEEGLKFMVYLQKENIIDESGMPKERFSAEFPKEGPSILRIQQVVRGDSAAYFCASSRVENTEAFFGQGTRLTVV.

The V gene is TRBV5-1, the J gene TRBJ2-1, with D uncertain. Germline-derived CDR1 and CDR2 are SGHRS and YFSETQ. V was pared by 6 bases and J by 4 bases, with 17 bases between. The CDR3 loop spans 15 amino acids. CDR3 sequence: CASIVGNRTYNEQFF. The CDR3 nucleotides read TGCGCCAGCATTGTTGGTAACAGAACGTACAATGAGCAGTTCTTC.